This TCR beta chain was captured in a study of blood T cells in healthy people across ages. Study-wide results and caveats: Roughly linearly, TCR beta diversity per million T cells fell as age increased.

The CDR3 spans 12 residues. The V gene end was trimmed by 11 bases and the J gene end by 6 bases; junction bases not matched to a gene: 6. PCR was performed a second time for roughly 6 to 12 cycles using a sample-barcoded 5' primer and a J-beta primer mix. A template-switch adaptor that had 12 random nucleotides put a tag on each cDNA molecule. TCRdb reanalysed the 5' RACE reads using MiXCR and keeps one entry per CDR3 protein. The sample holds 800,000 to 950,000 distinct CDR3 sequences, about 36% seen once. Total RNA was isolated from each sample in quantities of at least 5.5 micrograms. This clonotype was counted many times. Its antigen is currently unknown.

This chain uses TRBV12-3 or TRBV12-4 with TRBJ2-1; TRBD2 agrees at 8 bases. The receptor was isolated from a man aged 18 to 30 in good health. Sequencing was carried out using blood. CDR3 protein: CASGTRGNEQFF. Written as DNA, the CDR3 is TGTGCCTCCGGGACTAGAGGCAATGAGCAGTTCTTC.